Below are 22 T cell receptor beta chains sequenced from a single sample in a study of regulatory T cells in long-lasting Graves disease. HTBI primers from iRepertoire and Arm-PCR of CDR3 regions yielded the TCR beta libraries. MiXCR, run by TCRdb on the multiplex PCR reads, gives a single entry per CDR3 protein. The sample lists around 460,000 distinct CDR3 sequences, approximately 15% occurring once. As to time point: newly diagnosed GD, antithyroid drugs for less than 3 months. Preparation of the TCR library used RNA extracted from PBMCs. The same sample was also studied in work on T cells in Graves' hyperthyroidism and ophthalmopathy.

The sample consisted of peripheral blood mononuclear cells (PBMCs), taken at new diagnosis, from a patient treated with antithyroid drugs. These receptors originate from a woman aged 45-65 years with Graves disease.

This clonotype appeared many times. The genes are TRBV12-3 or TRBV12-4 and TRBJ1-1; 9 bases map to TRBD1. This CDR3 region has 17 residues. V gave up 6 bases and J gave up 8 bases; unmatched junction bases: 19. The CDR3 sequence: CASSRTGTGTADLEAFF. CDR3 bases: TGTGCCAGCAGCCGAACCGGGACAGGGACCGCGGATCTAGAAGCTTTCTTT.

The rearrangement links TRBV30 to TRBJ2-1; TRBD2 aligns across 8 bases. This CDR3 spans 14 amino acids. Germline CDR1 GTSNPN, CDR2 SVGIG (reference sequence). The J segment lost 2 bases and the V segment lost 0 bases, leaving 0 bases of the junction unmatched. CDR3 coding DNA: TGTGCCTGGAGTGTACTAGCGGCCTACAATGAGCAGTTCTTC. It yields the protein CAWSVLAAYNEQFF.

Many counts were recorded for this clonotype. The chain carries TRBV3-1 and TRBJ2-5, with no clear D. There are 14 residues in the CDR3. Germline lookup yields CDR1 LGHDT and CDR2 YNNKEL (reference sequence). V dropped 0 bases and J dropped 5 bases, with 10 bases sitting between them. Here the CDR3 reads CASSQDQSKETQYF. CDR3 coding DNA: TGTGCCAGCAGCCAAGACCAGTCAAAGGAGACCCAGTACTTC.

This clonotype was seen repeatedly, ten times or more. The chain links TRBV12-3 or TRBV12-4 to TRBJ2-1; 10 positions agree with TRBD2. CDR3 size: 17 residues. J lost 6 bases, V lost 4 bases, and 12 bases had no gene match. In DNA, the CDR3 is TGTGCCAGCAGTTCCCCCCTAGCGGGAGTCACGGGCAATGAGCAGTTCTTC. Translated: CASSSPLAGVTGNEQFF.

This clonotype appeared many times. This chain connects TRBV7-9 to TRBJ2-5; D unclear. The germline V and J ends were trimmed by 2 bases and 4 bases, with 5 bases remaining between them. Per the germline V gene, CDR1 is SEHNR and CDR2 is FQNEAQ (reference sequence). The CDR3 consists of 12 residues. CDR3 nucleotides: TGTGCCAGCAGCTTACCAGGAGAGACCCAGTACTTC. It yields the protein CASSLPGETQYF.

This clonotype appeared many times. V gene TRBV2 combines with J gene TRBJ1-1, with D unclear. The CDR3 covers 14 residues. The germline CDR1 and CDR2 sequences are SNHLY and FYNNEI. In nucleotides, the CDR3 is TGTGCTACCAATAACGGGCCACCGTGGACTGAAGCTTTCTTT. Translation: CATNNGPPWTEAFF. Full variable domain (remainder filled in from reference TRBV2 and TRBJ1-1): EPEVTQTPSHQVTQMGQEVILRCVPISNHLYFYWYRQILGQKVEFLVSFYNNEISEKSEIFDDQFSVERPDGSNFTLKIRSTKLEDSAMYFCATNNGPPWTEAFFGQGTRLTVV.

This clonotype was seen at least ten times. V gene TRBV7-9 combines with J gene TRBJ2-7; 12 bases align to TRBD2. Germline V gene data show CDR1 as SEHNR and CDR2 as FQNEAQ (reference sequence). The CDR3 loop spans 13 amino acids. Trimming removed 5 bases from V and 7 bases from J; junction bases left unmatched: 3. This CDR3 is CASSRGLAGEQYF. CDR3 coding DNA: TGTGCCAGCAGCCGTGGACTAGCGGGAGAGCAGTACTTC.

The gene calls are TRBV28 and TRBJ2-5; the D gene is possibly TRBD1 (6 bases). The CDR3 runs to 16 residues. Deletions cut 3 bases from V and 4 bases from J, with 18 bases between. Germline CDR1 is MDHEN and CDR2 is SYDVKM. The CDR3 loop reads CASSFQGQGVAETQYF. The CDR3, as DNA: TGTGCCAGCAGTTTCCAGGGACAAGGGGTGGCAGAGACCCAGTACTTC.

This clonotype was found a few times. The V gene is TRBV3-1, the J gene TRBJ2-1; 13 bases are shared with TRBD2. In germline, CDR1 is LGHDT, CDR2 YNNKEL (reference sequence). J lost 0 bases, V lost 0 bases, and 5 bases had no gene match. This CDR3 region has 19 residues. The CDR3 loop is CASSQEGGLAGFSYNEQFF. DNA of the CDR3: TGTGCCAGCAGCCAAGAAGGGGGACTAGCGGGATTCTCCTACAATGAGCAGTTCTTC.

This clonotype has at least ten counts. The chain joins TRBV28 to TRBJ2-2, with D tentatively TRBD1 or TRBD2 (5 bases each). CDR1 MDHEN and CDR2 SYDVKM come from the germline V gene. V lost 8 bases, J lost 2 bases, and 21 bases lay in between. The CDR3 extends over 17 amino acids. The CDR3 loop is CASSPGQGTLNTGELFF. The CDR3 coding sequence is TGTGCCAGCTCCCCGGGCCAAGGGACCTTAAACACCGGGGAGCTGTTTTTT.

This clonotype occurred many times. The rearrangement links TRBV7-9 to TRBJ2-5; 7 bases are a match to TRBD1. Germline lookup yields CDR1 SEHNR and CDR2 FQNEAQ (reference sequence). The CDR3 runs to 15 residues. V was pared by 1 base and J by 3 bases, with 5 bases of the junction left unmatched. CDR3 sequence: CASSLGDSGKETQYF. DNA of the CDR3: TGTGCCAGCAGCTTAGGGGACAGCGGAAAAGAGACCCAGTACTTC.

This clonotype was seen more than once but under ten times. The CDR3 DNA reads as TGTGCCAGCAGTGCTCCAGGGGATGCGCAGTACTTC. Translation gives CASSAPGDAQYF. The chain uses TRBV6-2 or TRBV6-3 and TRBJ2-7, with D tentatively TRBD1 (6 bases). This CDR3 comprises 12 residues. Germline V gene sequence: CDR1 MNHEY, CDR2 SVGEGT. V was pared by 5 bases and J by 9 bases, with 14 bases between.

The table lists this clonotype with a few counts. V and J are TRBV30 and TRBJ2-1; 10 bases match TRBD2. Germline CDR1 and CDR2: GTSNPN and SVGIG (reference sequence). The trim removed 4 bases at V and 2 bases at J, leaving 5 bases unmatched. This CDR3 is built from 15 residues. Here the CDR3 DNA reads TGTGCCTGGAAAAAAGGACTAGCGGCCTACAATGAGCAGTTCTTC. It is translated as CAWKKGLAAYNEQFF.

This clonotype was seen repeatedly, ten times or more. V is TRBV3-1 and J is TRBJ2-1; 9 positions agree with TRBD1. Germline CDR1 reads LGHDT; CDR2 reads YNNKEL (reference sequence). This CDR3 contains 15 residues. Trimming removed 1 base from V and 7 bases from J; junction bases left unmatched: 5. DNA of the CDR3: TGTGCCAGCAGCCAAGGACAGGGGGGACAAAATGAGCAGTTCTTC. This translates into CASSQGQGGQNEQFF.

The chain has TRBV6-4 and TRBJ2-1; tentatively, D is TRBD1 or TRBD2 (5 bases each). This CDR3 is built from 15 residues. Germline lookup yields CDR1 MRHNA and CDR2 SNTAGT. Between the trimmed V and J ends, which lost 8 bases and 3 bases, there was a span of 17 bases. In DNA, the CDR3 is TGTGCCAGCCGCCTCAGGGAGTCCAGCTACAATGAGCAGTTCTTC. Amino acids: CASRLRESSYNEQFF.

The sample holds many counts of this clonotype. This chain connects TRBV11-2 to TRBJ1-3, with D tentatively TRBD1 (6 bases). This CDR3 has 16 residues. V dropped 4 bases and J dropped 3 bases, with 16 bases sitting between them. Per the germline V gene, CDR1 is SGHAT and CDR2 is FQNNGV. CDR3 nucleotide sequence: TGTGCCAGCAGCTCCAGGACAGTTCGTGGTGGAAACACCATATATTTT. Encoded protein: CASSSRTVRGGNTIYF.

As concerns this clonotype: Lacking the conserved final phenylalanine or tryptophan, this CDR3 likely reflects a read error. V and J are TRBV3-1 and TRBJ1-1; D not certain. The CDR3 totals 13 residues. V was trimmed by 6 bases and J by 5 bases, leaving 13 bases between them. Germline loops: CDR1 LGHDT, CDR2 YNNKEL (reference sequence). As DNA, the CDR3 is TGTGCCAGCAGTTTTAAGGGAGGGACTGAAGCTTTCCTT. Its protein product is CASSFKGGTEAFL.

This clonotype has at least ten counts. This rearrangement joins TRBV12-3 or TRBV12-4 to TRBJ2-3; TRBD1 might be the D (6 bases). The CDR3 has 15 amino acids. V was cut by 9 bases and J by 2 bases, with 18 bases left in between. CDR3 bases: TGTGCCAGTTCGTTGAGGGGGACACTCACAGATACGCAGTATTTT. Translation gives CASSLRGTLTDTQYF.

This clonotype was seen ten or more times. The gene calls are TRBV9 and TRBJ2-5; D uncertain. The V gene lost 3 bases and the J gene lost 5 bases, with 11 bases spanning the gap. The CDR3 is made up of 13 amino acids. Looked up from germline, CDR1 is SGDLS and CDR2 is YYNGEE. The CDR3 protein is CASSAGSWETQYF. CDR3 DNA sequence: TGTGCCAGCAGCGCCGGTTCTTGGGAGACCCAGTACTTC. The complete variable domain, with remaining parts taken from reference TRBV9 and TRBJ2-5, reads DSGVTQTPKHLITATGQRVTLRCSPRSGDLSVYWYQQSLDQGLQFLIQYYNGEERAKGNILERFSAQQFPDLHSELNLSSLELGDSALYFCASSAGSWETQYFGPGTRLLVL.

Ten or more counts support this clonotype. The CDR3, as DNA: TGTGCCAGCAGCTTAGGAGACTACAGGGAAGCTTTCTTT. Its translation is CASSLGDYREAFF. This chain uses TRBV7-9 with TRBJ1-1; tentative D call: TRBD1 (5 bases). V was clipped by 1 base and J by 8 bases, with 11 bases between them. Germline V CDR1 and CDR2: SEHNR, FQNEAQ (reference sequence). The CDR3 is 13 amino acids.

About this clonotype itself: A read error may be the cause here, since a much bigger clone is one base away. V and J are TRBV6-1 and TRBJ2-5, with D possibly matching TRBD2 (5 bases). The CDR3 loop spans 19 amino acids. Germline V gene data show CDR1 as MNHNS and CDR2 as SASEGT. Between the trimmed V and J ends, which lost 5 bases and 1 base, there was a span of 26 bases. In DNA form, the CDR3 reads TGTGCCAGCAGTCGCCCTAAGCGGTCCGTGACATACCTCCAAGAGACCCAGTACTTC. Translated, it gives CASSRPKRSVTYLQETQYF.

This clonotype was recorded at least ten times. This chain connects TRBV7-3 to TRBJ2-1, with D maybe TRBD2 (6 bases). This CDR3 has 14 amino acids. CDR1 and CDR2 (germline): SGHTA, FQGTGA. V shed 7 bases and J shed 4 bases, with 14 bases lying between them. The CDR3 DNA reads TGTGCCAGCAAGTTATCTAGCGTTTACAATGAGCAGTTCTTC. It translates to CASKLSSVYNEQFF.